The source of this TCR beta chain is a study of blood T cell repertoires in COVID-19 (TCRdb year 2020). Study-wide context: Collaborator samples came from the United States, Italy and Spain and covered acute and convalescent phases of COVID-19. Where available, HLA class I and class II types were obtained from metadata supplied by the sample provider rather than from assay-based typing. The dataset comprised deeply sampled blood TCRbeta repertoires from subjects exposed to, actively infected with, or recovered from COVID-19. Samples were obtained from the ongoing ImmuneRACE study (first 160 participants) and from 1,254 subjects provided by 6 global collaborators. The sample metadata nearly always contained a de-identified subject ID, COVID-19 status, age in years and sex. The material from the prospective study consisted of cDNA or gDNA derived from T cells, B-cell-depleted T cells, or PBMCs. The repertoires were released in a freely available public database intended as a resource for research on the immune response to SARS-CoV-2.

Collaborating institutions collected whole blood in K2EDTA tubes following their own protocols. For TCRbeta analysis, collaborators shipped samples in one of three forms: frozen whole blood, isolated PBMCs, or DNA extracted from either of those sample types. Overall study outcomes, separate from this receptor: The amount of clinical and demographic metadata varied by source and participant and was provided uncurated.

The immunoSEQ Assay, a bias-controlled multiplex PCR, was used to amplify TCRbeta CDR3 regions from genomic DNA. The original pipeline was this. The number of nucleated cells in each sample was estimated by amplification of reference gene primers within the assay. To quantify the absolute abundance of each unique TCRbeta CDR3 rearrangement, sequence reads were collapsed and filtered. For each sample, productive Simpson clonality was calculated as the square root of Simpson's diversity index across productive rearrangements. TCRdb took this table from immuneACCESS and kept in-frame rearrangements with V and J called. Such tables lack part of the clones; where checked against another copy, unresolved V genes explain under half of the gap, and the rest is unexplained. That table is the source of V, J and clone size, and D and trimming were worked out from the DNA. The sample table holds around 70,000 clones, of which roughly nine tenths were seen once. Approximately 1.6% of the sample rests with the top ten.

The germline V gene (reference sequence) yields MNHEY for CDR1 and SMNVEV for CDR2. Trimming takes 5 bases from V and 0 bases from J, and the germline ends sit 11 bases apart. The CDR3 sequence holds 15 residues, the cysteine and phenylalanine included. CDR3 DNA is the only sequence kept; it has 45 bases, read in frame from the first base. Comments on this clone: The target of this receptor is not known. Base qualities are not provided; no much larger clone lies one nucleotide away.

Source material: peripheral blood. The V gene is TRBV27 and the J gene is TRBJ1-5, with TRBD1 as a weak D call on 5 bases. This receptor was taken from a man aged 45-65 years with acute or convalescent COVID-19. The DNA is TGTGCCAGCAGTGTTGACAGATATAGCAATCAGCCCCAGCATTTT. Translated, this is CASSVDRYSNQPQHF.